These 4 T cell receptor beta chains share one sample of origin, sequenced in a study of beta chain features in type 1 diabetes. Expressed TCRB transcripts were sequenced after all isolated RNA was converted to cDNA. The assay was immunoSEQ multiplex PCR, and TCRdb's table has in-frame clones only and misses some. Of 620,000 or so clones listed, around 16% were seen once; the top ten hold roughly 0.098%. The sequencing sample was made of naive CD4+ T cells from blood. These TCRs come from a man between 18 and 29 years old in good health.

There are a few counts of this clone. In DNA, the CDR3 is TGTGCCAGCAGCGTAGGGCCGGGGCCCCCTGGAAACACCATATATTTT. This translates into CASSVGPGPPGNTIYF. The chain carries TRBV9 and TRBJ1-3; D possibly corresponds to TRBD1 (5 bases). CDR1 and CDR2 (germline): SGDLS, YYNGEE. CDR3 length: 16 residues. V lost 0 bases and J 2 bases, leaving 12 bases between the germline ends.

In this sample, this clone turned up a few times. The gene calls are TRBV5-1 and TRBJ2-3, with 9 bases lining up with TRBD2. Trimming at V came to 4 bases and at J to 2 bases, leaving 11 bases not matched to a gene. Looked up from germline, CDR1 is SGHRS and CDR2 is YFSETQ. The CDR3 extends over 17 amino acids. The CDR3 region has the DNA TGCGCCAGCAGCCAAAAGGCGGTAGCGGGAGCCACAGATACGCAGTATTTT. Translating it yields CASSQKAVAGATDTQYF.

As to this clone: One end of the junction varies from germline; a read error may be responsible. The chain is built from TRBV10-1 and TRBJ1-1; a weak D match, TRBD1 (6 bases). The CDR3 is 11 amino acids. Germline CDR1 and CDR2: WNHNN and SYGVQD (reference sequence). CDR3 loop: CASSGPTTGPF. The CDR3 DNA reads TGCGCCAGCAGTGGCCCAACGACAGGCCCTTTT.

The chain recombines TRBV12-5 with TRBJ2-5; D is possibly TRBD1 (7 bases). The CDR3 is 16 residues long. Germline-derived CDR1 and CDR2 are LGHNT and FRNRAP. V dropped 0 bases and J dropped 5 bases, with 16 bases sitting between them. The CDR3 DNA reads as TGTGCTAGTGGTTTGGTACGAGGAGGGGGCTTGGAGACCCAGTACTTC. Translation gives CASGLVRGGGLETQYF.